This entry lists 28 T cell receptor beta chains sequenced from one sample in a study of shared clonotypes between healthy human individuals. CD45RO-negative, CCR7-selected cells formed the naive CD8 fraction, which excluded terminally differentiated effector memory CD45RA+ cells. The assay was immunoSEQ multiplex PCR, and TCRdb's table has in-frame clones only and misses some. In the table there are around 1.9 million clones, roughly 91% of which are singletons. Specimen: naive CD8+ T cells from PBMCs. Receptor source: a man younger than 30 in good health. Some clones in this sample may be carry-over from other donors' samples.

This chain uses TRBV15 with TRBJ2-1; D call uncertain. From germline, CDR1 is LNHNV and CDR2 YYDKDF (reference sequence). The V gene lost 6 bases and the J gene lost 4 bases, with 13 bases spanning the gap. The CDR3 extends over 14 amino acids. DNA for the CDR3: TGTGCCACCAGGCCATTAGGAATTTACAATGAGCAGTTCTTC. Amino acids: CATRPLGIYNEQFF.

This chain links TRBV5-1 with TRBJ1-1; D gene unclear. The CDR3 spans 13 residues. V lost 7 bases and J 6 bases, leaving 16 bases between the germline ends. Germline V gives CDR1 SGHRS, CDR2 YFSETQ. The CDR3 nucleotides read TGCGCCAGCTCTCGTGAGGGAGTCGCTGAAGCTTTCTTT. It yields the protein CASSREGVAEAFF.

The CDR3: CASSFITSGAYEQYF. The CDR3 DNA reads as TGTGCCAGCAGTTTTATTACTAGCGGAGCCTACGAGCAGTACTTC. The chain is built from TRBV27 and TRBJ2-7; TRBD2 matches 8 bases. The ends lost 3 bases at V and 2 bases at J; junction bases unmatched: 6. The CDR3 runs to 15 residues. Per germline, CDR1 MNHEY and CDR2 SMNVEV (reference sequence).

This clone was recorded only once. The chain combines TRBV16 with TRBJ2-5; D may correspond to TRBD1 or TRBD2 (5 bases each). The V end lost 0 bases, the J end lost 1 base, and 6 bases lay between the germline ends. CDR1 KGHSY and CDR2 FQNENV come from the germline V gene. This CDR3 is 14 amino acids long. The CDR3 DNA is TGTGCCAGCAGCCAATCCGGGACCCAAGAGACCCAGTACTTC. It is translated as CASSQSGTQETQYF.

The chain couples TRBV28 to TRBJ2-1; TRBD2 matches 7 bases. The ends lost 2 bases at V and 9 bases at J; junction bases unmatched: 1. The CDR3 covers 12 residues. Germline assignment: CDR1 MDHEN and CDR2 SYDVKM. The CDR3 here is CASSLIAGEQFF. CDR3 coding DNA: TGTGCCAGCAGTTTAATAGCGGGTGAGCAGTTCTTC. Using reference TRBV28 and TRBJ2-1 for the parts outside the CDR3, the full variable domain is DVKVTQSSRYLVKRTGEKVFLECVQDMDHENMFWYRQDPGLGLRLIYFSYDVKMKEKGDIPEGYSVSREKKERFSLILESASTNQTSMYLCASSLIAGEQFFGPGTRLTVL.

J is TRBJ2-2 and V is TRBV11-2; D possibly uses TRBD1 or TRBD2 (5 bases each). The CDR3 extends over 14 amino acids. Trimming left V 8 bases short and J 6 bases short, with 16 bases between. Germline CDR1 SGHAT, CDR2 FQNNGV. CDR3 DNA: TGTGCCAGCTTTTTGAGGGGTGGTGCCGGGGAGCTGTTTTTT. Translating it yields CASFLRGGAGELFF.

V gene TRBV10-3 combines with J gene TRBJ1-5; 7 bases are shared with TRBD1. This CDR3 comprises 12 residues. J gave up 2 bases and V 10 bases, and 2 bases lay outside the gene matches. Germline V gives CDR1 ENHRY, CDR2 SYGVKD. The CDR3 protein is CATGTGNQPQHF. CDR3 nucleotide sequence: TGTGCCACCGGGACAGGCAATCAGCCCCAGCATTTT.

The chain employs TRBV9 and TRBJ2-7; D possibly corresponds to TRBD1 (5 bases). With 3 bases removed from V and 1 base from J, the gap between germline ends came to 20 bases. Germline loops: CDR1 SGDLS, CDR2 YYNGEE. The CDR3 is 17 residues long. DNA of the CDR3: TGTGCCAGCAGCGCCCAGGGTGGGCCCTCCCGATCCTACGAGCAGTACTTC. Protein product: CASSAQGGPSRSYEQYF.

The V gene is TRBV4-3, the J gene TRBJ2-7, with D possibly called TRBD1 or TRBD2 (5 bases each). Deletions cut 0 bases from V and 0 bases from J, with 18 bases between. CDR1 is LGHNA, CDR2 YSLEER, per germline. The CDR3 loop spans 18 amino acids. The CDR3 sequence: CASSQDPRGSLTSYEQYF. The CDR3 nucleotides read TGCGCCAGCAGCCAAGACCCTCGGGGCAGCCTTACCTCCTACGAGCAGTACTTC.

This clone was detected once. The V call is TRBV2, the J call TRBJ1-2; 10 bases agree with TRBD1. This CDR3 has 14 residues. Germline lookup yields CDR1 SNHLY and CDR2 FYNNEI. The V and J ends lost 6 bases and 6 bases, in that order; junction bases with no gene match: 7. CDR3 in amino acids: CASRAGTGADGYTF. In DNA, the CDR3 is TGTGCCAGCAGGGCTGGGACAGGGGCGGATGGCTACACCTTC.

J is TRBJ1-5 and V is TRBV27, with D perhaps TRBD1 (5 bases). V dropped 3 bases and J dropped 4 bases, with 16 bases sitting between them. Germline-derived CDR1 and CDR2 are MNHEY and SMNVEV (reference sequence). The CDR3 length is 16 residues. The CDR3 region has the DNA TGTGCCAGCAGTTTCTCAAGTGGGTGGGGGAATCAGCCCCAGCATTTT. Its translation is CASSFSSGWGNQPQHF.

This clone has a single count. V and J are TRBV19 and TRBJ1-1, with 7 bases identical to TRBD1. The CDR3 sequence is 14 residues long. V dropped 5 bases and J dropped 0; count of bases not matched to a gene: 3. Germline V gives CDR1 LNHDA, CDR2 SQIVND (reference sequence). In DNA form, the CDR3 reads TGTGCCAGTAGTGACCAGGGGGTGAACACTGAAGCTTTCTTT. Amino acid sequence: CASSDQGVNTEAFF. The whole variable domain, remainder taken from reference TRBV19 and TRBJ1-1, is DGGITQSPKYLFRKEGQNVTLSCEQNLNHDAMYWYRQDPGQGLRLIYYSQIVNDFQKGDIAEGYSVSREKKESFPLTVTSAQKNPTAFYLCASSDQGVNTEAFFGQGTRLTVV.

The chain recombines TRBV27 with TRBJ2-7, with a tentative D call TRBD1 (6 bases). CDR1 and CDR2 from the germline V gene are MNHEY and SMNVEV (reference sequence). This CDR3 is built from 16 residues. Trimming pared 3 bases from V and 4 bases from J, leaving 19 bases between. In DNA form, the CDR3 reads TGTGCCAGCAGTTTCAGTACAGGGATTGAACTTTACGAGCAGTACTTC. This sequence encodes CASSFSTGIELYEQYF.

The chain employs TRBV13 and TRBJ1-4, with TRBD1 matching over 7 bases. CDR1 and CDR2 (germline): PRHDT, FYEKMQ (reference sequence). The junction had 7 bases not matched to a gene; V was cut back by 5 bases and J by 4 bases. This CDR3 has 15 amino acids. The CDR3 nucleotides are TGTGCCAGCAGCCCGCCCGGGACAGATAATGAAAAACTGTTTTTT. Translated: CASSPPGTDNEKLFF.

The chain combines TRBV10-3 with TRBJ2-1; TRBD2 matches 10 bases. This CDR3 is 17 amino acids long. Germline V gene sequence: CDR1 ENHRY, CDR2 SYGVKD. The ends lost 7 bases at V and 3 bases at J; junction bases unmatched: 12. CDR3 in amino acids: CAIKGTGLATLYNEQFF. In nucleotides, the CDR3 is TGTGCCATCAAGGGAACGGGACTAGCGACACTCTACAATGAGCAGTTCTTC.

This chain joins TRBV4-3 and TRBJ2-2; 7 nucleotides agree with TRBD1. This CDR3 contains 16 residues. The ends lost 4 bases at V and 0 bases at J; junction bases unmatched: 5. Germline lookup yields CDR1 LGHNA and CDR2 YSLEER. For the CDR3, the DNA is TGCGCCAGCAGCCCCCGAGGACAGGCGAACACCGGGGAGCTGTTTTTT. The encoded protein is CASSPRGQANTGELFF.

The chain recombines TRBV9 with TRBJ2-2; maybe TRBD1 (7 bases). The germline V and J ends were trimmed by 4 bases and 6 bases, with 31 bases remaining between them. Germline V gene lookup returns CDR1 SGDLS and CDR2 YYNGEE. The CDR3 totals 20 residues. The CDR3 region is CASSNRGEGASATTPGELFF. The CDR3 coding sequence is TGTGCCAGCAGCAACAGGGGTGAAGGGGCTAGCGCTACAACACCCGGGGAGCTGTTTTTT.

This clone was recorded once. The rearrangement links TRBV4-1 to TRBJ1-2, with a possible D match to TRBD1 (6 bases). The CDR3 runs 15 residues. V was clipped by 1 base and J by 3 bases, with 12 bases between them. The germline V gene encodes CDR1 MGHRA and CDR2 YSYEKL. CDR3 DNA: TGCGCCAGCAGCCAAGCCTCCGGACAGCACTATGGCTACACCTTC. Translation: CASSQASGQHYGYTF.

The J gene is TRBJ2-1, the V gene TRBV7-9, with a tentative D call TRBD2 (6 bases). Trimming took 6 bases from V and 0 from J, leaving 9 bases between them. This CDR3 is built from 14 residues. Per the germline V gene, CDR1 is SEHNR and CDR2 is FQNEAQ (reference sequence). The CDR3 region has the DNA TGTGCCAGCAGGTACGGGAGCTCCTACAATGAGCAGTTCTTC. Amino acid sequence: CASRYGSSYNEQFF.

The chain joins TRBV9 to TRBJ2-5; TRBD2 aligns across 8 bases. The germline gives CDR1 SGDLS, CDR2 YYNGEE. The junction had 10 bases not matched to a gene; V was cut back by 4 bases and J by 2 bases. The CDR3 sequence is 16 residues long. CDR3 protein: CASSPSASGSQETQYF. Here the CDR3 DNA reads TGTGCCAGCAGCCCGTCGGCTAGCGGGTCTCAAGAGACCCAGTACTTC.

The V call is TRBV7-9, the J call TRBJ1-4, with D possibly being TRBD1 (5 bases). Trimming stripped 1 base from V and 8 bases from J, with 14 bases between. Germline assignment: CDR1 SEHNR and CDR2 FQNEAQ (reference sequence). There are 15 residues in the CDR3. The CDR3 DNA is TGTGCCAGCAGCTTAGGACCGGGGGGGAGAGAAAAACTGTTTTTT. Its translation: CASSLGPGGREKLFF.

The V gene is TRBV2, the J gene TRBJ1-5, with D unresolved. Germline CDR1 is SNHLY and CDR2 is FYNNEI. The CDR3 is made up of 12 amino acids. Trimming removed 4 bases at V and 6 bases at J, with 7 bases between. The CDR3 bases are TGTGCCAGCAGTGGACGGGGTCAGCCCCAGCATTTT. It is translated as CASSGRGQPQHF. The variable domain in full, with the rest retrieved from reference TRBV2 and TRBJ1-5, is EPEVTQTPSHQVTQMGQEVILRCVPISNHLYFYWYRQILGQKVEFLVSFYNNEISEKSEIFDDQFSVERPDGSNFTLKIRSTKLEDSAMYFCASSGRGQPQHFGDGTRLSIL.

V and J are TRBV28 and TRBJ2-7; weak D call: TRBD2 (6 bases). V was cut by 5 bases and J by 6 bases, with 26 bases left in between. Germline lookup yields CDR1 MDHEN and CDR2 SYDVKM. The CDR3 runs to 17 residues. The chain's CDR3 is CASSPQNGGLIQSEQYF. CDR3 DNA: TGTGCCAGCAGTCCTCAAAACGGGGGATTAATTCAGTCCGAGCAGTACTTC.

As for this clone: Distinct nucleotide sequences in the sample also encode this CDR3. This rearrangement joins TRBV9 to TRBJ1-1; D possibly corresponds to TRBD1 (5 bases). Trimming removed 3 bases at V and 6 bases at J, with 6 bases between. CDR3 size: 11 residues. Germline V CDR1 and CDR2: SGDLS, YYNGEE. The CDR3 DNA sequence: TGTGCCAGCAGCGGGGGGGCTGAAGCTTTCTTT. This sequence encodes CASSGGAEAFF.

The gene calls are TRBV5-8 and TRBJ1-2; D unresolved. The CDR3 totals 14 residues. Deletions cut 2 bases from V and 4 bases from J, with 12 bases between. Per germline, CDR1 SGHTS and CDR2 YDEGEE. Here the CDR3 reads CASSFGQAGYGYTF. The CDR3 DNA reads as TGTGCCAGCAGCTTCGGTCAGGCGGGCTATGGCTACACCTTC.

This chain's CDR3 is CASSLSTGPASGANVLTF. The CDR3 DNA follows: TGTGCCAGCAGCTTATCGACAGGACCCGCTTCTGGGGCCAACGTCCTGACTTTC. The rearrangement links TRBV7-6 to TRBJ2-6; TRBD1 might be the D (6 bases). The CDR3 covers 18 residues. Germline CDR1 SGHVS, CDR2 FNYEAQ. The V and J ends lost 2 bases and 1 base respectively, with 15 bases between them.

Details on this clone: One end of the junction varies from germline; a read error may be responsible. V and J are TRBV20-1 and TRBJ1-1; maybe TRBD1 (5 bases). Germline V gene lookup returns CDR1 DFQATT and CDR2 SNEGSKA (reference sequence). The CDR3 sequence is 11 residues long. CDR3 in DNA: TGCAGTGCTAGAGAGGGGACCCATACCTCTTTT. Residues: CSAREGTHTSF.

V is TRBV28 and J is TRBJ2-2, with D unclear. The V and J ends lost 8 bases and 7 bases respectively, with 17 bases between them. This CDR3 is 14 amino acids long. Looked up from germline, CDR1 is MDHEN and CDR2 is SYDVKM. CDR3 residues: CASRLAFPGGELFF. The CDR3 DNA is TGTGCCAGCCGCCTGGCCTTTCCGGGCGGGGAGCTGTTTTTT.